The 31 T cell receptor beta chains below all came from one sample that was sequenced in a study of immune evolution from preneoplasia to lung adenocarcinoma listed by TCRdb under 2021. Libraries came from the immunoSEQ multiplex PCR assay. TCRdb provides this immuneACCESS table in a form limited to in-frame rearrangements. Some clones are lacking; in checked studies, under half of them reflect an unresolved V gene, and why the rest are absent is not known. Recorded for this sample are some 10,000 clones; over 65% of them occurred a single time. Of the sample, 5% to 7.5% falls within the top ten clones. The material sequenced was FFPE lung adenocarcinoma in situ tissue. Per the publication, the cell subset or site label means: preinvasive adenocarcinoma in situ (AIS). These receptors were collected from a person between 60 and 80 years old with lung adenocarcinoma.

V is TRBV10-2 and J is TRBJ1-1, with D unclear. CDR3 size: 16 residues. Trimming cost V 1 base and J 1 base, with 13 bases left between them. Per germline, CDR1 WSHSY and CDR2 SAAADI. CDR3 nucleotide sequence: TGCGCCAGCAGTGAGTTAACTCTACAAGGGAACACTGAAGCTTTCTTT. Amino acids: CASSELTLQGNTEAFF.

CDR3 nucleotides: TGCGCCAGCAGCCAAGAGCCGGGCCTCACGGCACGAGATACGCAGTATTTT. This encodes CASSQEPGLTARDTQYF. This chain links TRBV4-1 with TRBJ2-3; D is unresolved. Germline assignment: CDR1 MGHRA and CDR2 YSYEKL. This CDR3 comprises 17 residues. Deletions cut 0 bases from V and 5 bases from J, with 18 bases between.

The rearrangement uses TRBV5-4 and TRBJ2-5, with D perhaps TRBD1 (5 bases). Germline CDR1 is SGHNT and CDR2 is YYREEE (reference sequence). V lost 4 bases to trimming and J lost 2 bases, with 12 bases between them. The CDR3 spans 14 residues. CDR3 amino acids: CASSDDSLQETQYF. The CDR3, as DNA: TGTGCCAGCAGCGACGACAGCCTACAAGAGACCCAGTACTTC. Variable domain in full (rest from reference TRBV5-4 and TRBJ2-5): ETGVTQSPTHLIKTRGQQVTLRCSSQSGHNTVSWYQQALGQGPQFIFQYYREEENGRGNFPPRFSGLQFPNYSSELNVNALELDDSALYLCASSDDSLQETQYFGPGTRLLVL.

This chain connects TRBV6-1 to TRBJ1-1; maybe TRBD1 (5 bases). Trimming shortened V by 0 bases and J by 6 bases, and 14 bases separated the two germline ends. This CDR3 contains 15 residues. Germline V gene sequence: CDR1 MNHNS, CDR2 SASEGT. CDR3 nucleotides: TGTGCCAGCAGTGAAGCAACTGGGAGGGGCGCTGAAGCTTTCTTT. As protein: CASSEATGRGAEAFF.

This chain links TRBV25-1 with TRBJ1-1; D is unclear. Germline V gives CDR1 MGHDK, CDR2 SYGVNS. V gave up 1 base and J gave up 10 bases, with 7 bases separating them. The CDR3 totals 11 residues. This chain's CDR3 is CASSESYRAFF. The DNA for the CDR3 is TGTGCCAGCAGTGAATCTTATAGAGCTTTCTTT.

The chain joins TRBV7-2 to TRBJ2-3; D may match TRBD1 or TRBD2 (5 bases each). Per germline, CDR1 SGHTA and CDR2 FQGNSA. The CDR3 is made up of 14 amino acids. The V end was cut by 5 bases, the J end by 0 bases, with 9 bases between. CDR3: CASSRRGSTDTQYF. CDR3 DNA sequence: TGTGCCAGCAGCCGCCGGGGCAGCACAGATACGCAGTATTTT.

This chain connects TRBV28 to TRBJ1-1; D perhaps matches TRBD1 (5 bases). The germline CDR1 and CDR2 sequences are MDHEN and SYDVKM. V was clipped by 5 bases and J by 5 bases, with 12 bases between them. CDR3 length: 13 amino acids. The CDR3 is CASSVQGRTEAFF. The DNA for the CDR3 is TGTGCCAGCAGTGTTCAGGGCCGAACTGAAGCTTTCTTT.

J is TRBJ2-6 and V is TRBV18, with 8 bases that match TRBD1. This CDR3 region has 18 residues. V dropped 1 base and J dropped 1; count of bases not matched to a gene: 6. Germline CDR1 and CDR2: KGHSH and LQKENI. In DNA, the CDR3 is TGTGCCAGCTCACCACTTCCAGGGGGCTCGTCTGGGGCCAACGTCCTGACTTTC. Translated, it gives CASSPLPGGSSGANVLTF.

The genes are TRBV5-4 and TRBJ2-1, with 8 bases matching TRBD2. This CDR3 has 16 residues. The germline CDR1 and CDR2 sequences are SGHNT and YYREEE (reference sequence). J was trimmed by 6 bases and V by 0 bases; bases with no gene match: 8. The DNA of the CDR3 is TGTGCCAGCAGCTTGGGGAGCGGGGGATGGGGCAATGAGCAGTTCTTC. Protein: CASSLGSGGWGNEQFF.

This clone was counted once. In DNA form, the CDR3 reads TGTGCCAGCAGCCGGGACACTGCCTACGAGCAGTACTTC. The encoded protein is CASSRDTAYEQYF. The chain links TRBV11-2 to TRBJ2-7, with D possibly being TRBD1 (6 bases). This CDR3 has 13 residues. V lost 5 bases to trimming and J lost 2 bases, with 10 bases between them. CDR1 SGHAT and CDR2 FQNNGV come from the germline V gene.

This chain joins TRBV14 and TRBJ2-2, with 7 bases lining up with TRBD1. Germline values: CDR1 SGHDN, CDR2 FVKESK. This CDR3 has 13 residues. The V and J ends lost 6 bases and 5 bases, in that order; junction bases with no gene match: 3. The CDR3 sequence is CASRPTGTGELFF. In DNA, the CDR3 is TGTGCCAGCAGACCGACAGGGACCGGGGAGCTGTTTTTT.

The chain carries TRBV2 and TRBJ1-2; unclear D gene. V was shortened by 1 base and J by 4 bases, with 13 bases between the two germline ends. Germline CDR1 reads SNHLY; CDR2 reads FYNNEI. This CDR3 has 15 residues. The CDR3 DNA sequence: TGTGCCAGCAGTGAAGGGTTCAGGAACTTCTATGGCTACACCTTC. Translation: CASSEGFRNFYGYTF.

The gene calls are TRBV7-2 and TRBJ2-7; possible D gene TRBD1, 5 bases. The CDR3 is made up of 14 amino acids. V dropped 7 bases and J dropped 2 bases, with 15 bases sitting between them. Germline V gene sequence: CDR1 SGHTA, CDR2 FQGNSA. CDR3 sequence (DNA): TGTGCCAGCACCCTGGGGCAGCTAGCCTACGAGCAGTACTTC. It translates to CASTLGQLAYEQYF.

The rearrangement joins TRBV2 to TRBJ2-1; tentatively, D is TRBD1 (5 bases). Germline CDR1 and CDR2: SNHLY and FYNNEI. V shed 6 bases and J shed 0 bases, with 15 bases lying between them. The CDR3 totals 16 residues. The CDR3 protein is CASRGLRQISYNEQFF. CDR3 DNA sequence: TGTGCCAGCAGGGGGCTTCGTCAGATCTCCTACAATGAGCAGTTCTTC.

The rearrangement links TRBV29-1 to TRBJ2-7, with 8 bases that match TRBD1. The CDR3 contains 12 residues. The ends lost 7 bases at V and 4 bases at J; junction bases unmatched: 6. Germline V gives CDR1 SQVTM, CDR2 ANQGSEA. The CDR3 nucleotides are TGCAGCGCCCAGGGGGCGCAATACGAGCAGTACTTC. Translated: CSAQGAQYEQYF.

This clone was counted a few times. The V gene is TRBV19, the J gene TRBJ1-5; possibly TRBD1 for D (5 bases). Trimming removed 5 bases at V and 9 bases at J, with 20 bases between. From germline, CDR1 is LNHDA and CDR2 SQIVND (reference sequence). This CDR3 is built from 15 residues. In DNA, the CDR3 is TGTGCCAGTAGTTCTCAGGGTATTGAACATGCGCCCCAGCATTTT. Protein sequence: CASSSQGIEHAPQHF.

In its sample, this clone was seen a few times. The CDR3 protein is CASGSDRESPLHF. The CDR3 DNA sequence: TGCGCCAGCGGGTCGGACAGGGAGTCACCCCTCCACTTT. The V and J genes are TRBV10-1 and TRBJ1-6; 8 bases match TRBD1. CDR3 size: 13 residues. The V and J ends lost 8 bases and 10 bases, in that order; junction bases with no gene match: 7. CDR1 and CDR2 (germline): WNHNN, SYGVQD (reference sequence).

The chain employs TRBV6-1 and TRBJ1-1, with TRBD1 matching 8 bases. The CDR3 extends over 14 amino acids. Germline V gene lookup returns CDR1 MNHNS and CDR2 SASEGT. V gave up 10 bases and J gave up 4 bases; unmatched junction bases: 11. The CDR3 DNA reads TGTGCCACCCGGGGGGGGACAGGTGGCACTGAAGCTTTCTTT. It yields the protein CATRGGTGGTEAFF.

This clone was detected once. The chain combines TRBV11-3 with TRBJ2-3, with 7 bases fitting TRBD1. There are 15 residues in the CDR3. The germline V gene has CDR1 SGHNT and CDR2 YENEEA. The V and J ends lost 2 bases and 3 bases, in that order; junction bases with no gene match: 5. CDR3 nucleotides: TGTGCCAGCAGCTTAACCGGGGACAGAACAGATACGCAGTATTTT. The encoded protein is CASSLTGDRTDTQYF.

V is TRBV10-3 and J is TRBJ1-1; TRBD1 matches 7 bases. CDR3 length: 14 amino acids. Germline CDR1 reads ENHRY; CDR2 reads SYGVKD. Trimming removed 6 bases from V and 3 bases from J; junction bases left unmatched: 7. Written as DNA, the CDR3 is TGTGCCATCAGCCAACAGGGGAAGGACACTGAAGCTTTCTTT. Its protein is CAISQQGKDTEAFF.

The chain carries TRBV9 and TRBJ1-2; TRBD1 agrees at 9 bases. The V and J ends lost 3 bases and 6 bases, in that order; junction bases with no gene match: 9. The CDR3 covers 15 residues. Germline V gives CDR1 SGDLS, CDR2 YYNGEE. The CDR3 here is CASSGSRDRVDGYTF. DNA of the CDR3: TGTGCCAGCAGCGGATCCCGGGACAGGGTGGATGGCTACACCTTC.

This clone has a handful of counts. The chain couples TRBV2 to TRBJ2-4; 7 bases fit TRBD1. CDR1 and CDR2 from the germline V gene are SNHLY and FYNNEI. The J segment lost 3 bases and the V segment lost 1 base, leaving 6 bases of the junction unmatched. The CDR3 length is 16 residues. CDR3 residues: CASSEGRGFGKNIQYF. The CDR3 nucleotides read TGTGCCAGCAGTGAAGGCAGGGGGTTTGGCAAAAACATTCAGTACTTC.

This chain uses TRBV7-6 with TRBJ2-3; TRBD1 aligns across 7 bases. The CDR3 loop spans 14 amino acids. Per the germline V gene, CDR1 is SGHVS and CDR2 is FNYEAQ. V trimming: 1 base; J trimming: 6 bases; junction bases outside the gene matches: 4. This CDR3 is CASSLVGGADTQYF. The CDR3 DNA sequence: TGTGCCAGCAGCTTAGTAGGGGGCGCGGATACGCAGTATTTT.

This clone was observed a few times. The chain joins TRBV19 to TRBJ1-5, with D unclear. The CDR3 length is 15 residues. V gave up 1 base and J gave up 6 bases, with 13 bases separating them. Germline V lookup: CDR1 LNHDA, CDR2 SQIVND (reference sequence). In DNA, the CDR3 is TGTGCCAGTAGTATAGGGCAGGATGGACGTCAGCCCCAGCATTTT. Translating gives CASSIGQDGRQPQHF.

CDR3 protein: CAGPPPTGGDGELFF. The CDR3 DNA is TGTGCCGGACCCCCTCCAACGGGGGGGGACGGGGAGCTGTTTTTT. The V and J genes are TRBV9 and TRBJ2-2; TRBD2 aligns across 8 bases. Germline V gene data show CDR1 as SGDLS and CDR2 as YYNGEE. Trimming took 10 bases from V and 7 from J; bases not matched to a gene: 15. The CDR3 spans 15 residues.

This chain joins TRBV10-3 and TRBJ1-5, with D unresolved. The CDR3 is made up of 14 amino acids. From germline, CDR1 is ENHRY and CDR2 SYGVKD. Trimming removed 3 bases from V and 7 bases from J, with 13 bases in between. CDR3 in amino acids: CAISDRQSVQPQHF. As DNA, the CDR3 is TGTGCCATCAGTGATCGGCAGTCAGTCCAGCCCCAGCATTTT.

The V call is TRBV7-8, the J call TRBJ2-1, with 8 positions matching TRBD2. The germline V gene encodes CDR1 SGHVS and CDR2 FQNEAQ. The V and J ends lost 5 bases and 8 bases, in that order; junction bases with no gene match: 14. CDR3 length: 16 amino acids. Written as DNA, the CDR3 is TGTGCCAGCAGCCTCCTCAGGACGGGGGGGCGGGATGAGCAGTTCTTC. It codes for CASSLLRTGGRDEQFF.

V usage is TRBV19 and J usage is TRBJ2-5; 7 bases match TRBD2. Germline CDR1 reads LNHDA; CDR2 reads SQIVND (reference sequence). V shed 3 bases and J 4 bases; nucleotides not matched to a gene: 5. The CDR3 contains 14 residues. The CDR3: CASSMGGDLETQYF. The DNA of the CDR3 is TGTGCCAGTAGTATGGGAGGGGATTTAGAGACCCAGTACTTC.

Relative to its sample, this clone is large (0.1 to 1%). The chain joins TRBV15 to TRBJ1-5, with 9 bases matching TRBD1. The germline CDR1 and CDR2 sequences are LNHNV and YYDKDF (reference sequence). The trim removed 1 base at V and 0 bases at J, leaving 7 bases unmatched. The CDR3 has 18 residues. The CDR3 DNA reads as TGTGCCACCAGCAGAGGGACAGGGGAGCGATATAGCAATCAGCCCCAGCATTTT. Protein: CATSRGTGERYSNQPQHF. The entire variable domain, with the rest obtained from reference TRBV15 and TRBJ1-5, is as follows: DAMVIQNPRYQVTQFGKPVTLSCSQTLNHNVMYWYQQKSSQAPKLLFHYYDKDFNNEADTPDNFQSRRPNTSFCFLDIRSPGLGDTAMYLCATSRGTGERYSNQPQHFGDGTRLSIL.

This clone has only a few counts. The chain is built from TRBV25-1 and TRBJ1-5, with D possibly being TRBD1 (5 bases). This CDR3 region has 14 residues. Germline V gene sequence: CDR1 MGHDK, CDR2 SYGVNS. Deletions cut 1 base from V and 10 bases from J, with 14 bases between. Here the CDR3 reads CASSESGKGRPQHF. As DNA, the CDR3 is TGTGCCAGCAGTGAATCGGGTAAGGGGCGCCCCCAGCATTTT.

The chain joins TRBV4-2 to TRBJ2-3; D not certain. This CDR3 has 14 residues. Germline CDR1 is LGHNA and CDR2 is YNFKEQ. Trimming removed 5 bases at V and 2 bases at J, with 11 bases between. CDR3 in amino acids: CASSTGQSTDTQYF. The CDR3 nucleotides read TGTGCCAGCAGCACGGGCCAGTCCACAGATACGCAGTATTTT.